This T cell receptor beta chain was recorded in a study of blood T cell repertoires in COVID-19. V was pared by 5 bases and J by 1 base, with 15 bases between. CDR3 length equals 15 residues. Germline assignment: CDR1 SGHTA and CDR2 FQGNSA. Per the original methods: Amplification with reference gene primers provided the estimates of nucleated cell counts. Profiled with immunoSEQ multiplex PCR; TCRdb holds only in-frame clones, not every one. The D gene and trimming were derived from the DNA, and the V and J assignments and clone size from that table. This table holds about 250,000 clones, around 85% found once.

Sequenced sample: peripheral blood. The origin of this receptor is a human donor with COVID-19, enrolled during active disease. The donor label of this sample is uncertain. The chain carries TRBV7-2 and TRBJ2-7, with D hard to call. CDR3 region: CASSPENVESYEQYF. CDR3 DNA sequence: TGTGCCAGCAGCCCGGAGAACGTAGAATCCTACGAGCAGTACTTC.